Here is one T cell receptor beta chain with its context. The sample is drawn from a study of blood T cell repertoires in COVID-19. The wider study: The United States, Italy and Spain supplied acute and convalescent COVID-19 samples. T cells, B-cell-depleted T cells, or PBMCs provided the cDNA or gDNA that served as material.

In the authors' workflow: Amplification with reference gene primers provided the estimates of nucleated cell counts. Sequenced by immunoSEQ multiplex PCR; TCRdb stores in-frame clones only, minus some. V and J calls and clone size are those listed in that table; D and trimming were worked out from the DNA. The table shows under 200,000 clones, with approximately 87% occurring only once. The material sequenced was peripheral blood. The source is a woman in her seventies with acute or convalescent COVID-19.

The CDR3 protein is CASQAGGSSYEQYF. CDR3 DNA sequence: TGTGCCAGTCAAGCGGGAGGGAGCTCCTACGAGCAGTACTTC. This rearrangement joins TRBV19 to TRBJ2-7; 10 bases line up with TRBD2. V was pared by 8 bases and J by 0 bases, with 4 bases of the junction left unmatched. Per the germline V gene, CDR1 is LNHDA and CDR2 is SQIVND (reference sequence). This CDR3 has 14 amino acids.